The entry below gives a single T cell receptor (beta chain) sequence along with its context. This entry belongs to a study of blood T cell repertoires in COVID-19. Participants' own reports of clinical history determined their cohort assignment. CDR3 size: 15 residues. V was shortened by 0 bases and J by 0 bases, with 7 bases between the two germline ends. CDR1 is SGHDT, CDR2 YYEEEE, per germline. The assay was immunoSEQ multiplex PCR, and TCRdb's table has in-frame clones only and misses some. This repertoire shows 350,000 to 450,000 clones, 91% found once; its top ten account for 0.7% to 0.95%. The rearrangement uses TRBV5-6 and TRBJ1-3; D unclear. The sequence came from a woman between 40 and 55 years old who had been exposed to COVID-19. The sequenced sample consisted of PBMCs or T cells enriched from blood (not recorded which). Here the CDR3 reads CASSLARGSGNTIYF. The CDR3 DNA follows: TGTGCCAGCAGCTTGGCCCGAGGCTCTGGAAACACCATATATTTT.